This record covers a single T cell receptor beta chain. Its cognate antigen is unknown. The data stem from a study of T-cell memory formation after mild COVID-19. Findings of the study overall: Cross-reactive memory seemingly joined, as some responding clones were found in pre-infection memory.

The CDR3 covers 13 residues. The V end lost 2 bases, the J end lost 9 bases, and 13 bases lay between the germline ends. Germline CDR1 and CDR2: MDHEN and SYDVKM. TCRdb passed the 5' RACE reads through MiXCR, listing each CDR3 protein once. The sample has fewer than 400,000 distinct CDR3 sequences, more than 15% seen once. The chain is built from TRBV28 and TRBJ2-5; D might be TRBD2 (5 bases). This clonotype originated in a man between 18 and 35 years old who had mild COVID-19 (a few samples of this study predate the infection). Cell type and time point are not known. Input material: PBMCs or a T cell subset sorted from them (not recorded which). CDR3 residues: CASSLVGQEAQYF. DNA for the CDR3: TGTGCCAGCAGTTTAGTTGGGCAGGAGGCCCAGTACTTC. Complete variable domain (other parts from reference TRBV28 and TRBJ2-5): DVKVTQSSRYLVKRTGEKVFLECVQDMDHENMFWYRQDPGLGLRLIYFSYDVKMKEKGDIPEGYSVSREKKERFSLILESASTNQTSMYLCASSLVGQEAQYFGPGTRLLVL.